The next 22 T cell receptor beta chains were all read from a single sample in a study of shared clonotypes between healthy human individuals. The data were produced by immunoSEQ multiplex PCR, yet TCRdb's version contains in-frame clones alone and is incomplete. This sample carries under 850,000 clones, 72% of them seen once, and the ten largest clones take approximately 1.8%. Material for sequencing was memory CD4+ T cells sorted from blood. Subset meaning: CD45RA-negative fraction. These TCRs come from a woman aged 30 to 39 in good health.

This clone showed up just a few times. The genes are TRBV28 and TRBJ1-4; 9 bases line up with TRBD1. This CDR3 spans 16 amino acids. The junction had 10 bases not matched to a gene; V was cut back by 3 bases and J by 8 bases. Germline CDR1 is MDHEN and CDR2 is SYDVKM. The DNA of the CDR3 is TGTGCCAGCAGTTTTGCACAGGGGGCGCAGGGGGAAAAACTGTTTTTT. As protein: CASSFAQGAQGEKLFF. Full variable domain (missing parts from reference TRBV28 and TRBJ1-4): DVKVTQSSRYLVKRTGEKVFLECVQDMDHENMFWYRQDPGLGLRLIYFSYDVKMKEKGDIPEGYSVSREKKERFSLILESASTNQTSMYLCASSFAQGAQGEKLFFGSGTQLSVL.

The CDR3 nucleotides read TGTGCCAGCAGCCCCTTGGTGATGGGCGAGCAGTACTTC. It specifies CASSPLVMGEQYF. The chain recombines TRBV7-8 with TRBJ2-7; D not certain. Trimming removed 5 bases at V and 6 bases at J, with 14 bases between. CDR3 length equals 13 residues. Germline V gene sequence: CDR1 SGHVS, CDR2 FQNEAQ.

Concerning this clone itself: This sample includes further DNA sequences coding for the same CDR3. This sequence joins TRBV7-8 and TRBJ2-5; TRBD1 agrees at 9 bases. Germline CDR1 SGHVS, CDR2 FQNEAQ. The CDR3 has 14 residues. V shed 5 bases, J shed 2 bases, and the junction held 3 bases outside the gene matches. The CDR3: CASSLGQGQETQYF. The CDR3 nucleotides are TGTGCCAGCAGCCTCGGACAGGGGCAAGAGACCCAGTACTTC.

This clone was seen once. The rearrangement links TRBV29-1 to TRBJ1-2; 7 bases agree with TRBD1. From germline, CDR1 is SQVTM and CDR2 ANQGSEA. The CDR3 spans 15 residues. With 0 bases clipped from V and 2 bases from J, the junction kept 6 bases outside the gene matches. This CDR3 reads CSVEETGKSNYGYTF. DNA of the CDR3: TGCAGCGTTGAAGAGACAGGGAAAAGCAACTATGGCTACACCTTC.

J is TRBJ2-5 and V is TRBV5-1; 9 bases map to TRBD2. Germline V gene lookup returns CDR1 SGHRS and CDR2 YFSETQ. CDR3 length: 16 amino acids. V was pared by 0 bases and J by 1 base, with 4 bases of the junction left unmatched. The CDR3 reads CASSLEGGRVQETQYF. For the CDR3, the DNA is TGCGCCAGCAGCTTGGAAGGCGGGAGGGTCCAAGAGACCCAGTACTTC.

This sequence joins TRBV28 and TRBJ2-5, with no clear D. This CDR3 comprises 15 residues. Per the germline V gene, CDR1 is MDHEN and CDR2 is SYDVKM. Between the trimmed V and J ends, which lost 2 bases and 1 base, there was a span of 11 bases. CDR3 coding DNA: TGTGCCAGCAGTTTAGTGGACCCTATCCAAGAGACCCAGTACTTC. Its translation: CASSLVDPIQETQYF.

The V and J genes are TRBV7-2 and TRBJ2-3; 8 bases align to TRBD2. In germline, CDR1 is SGHTA, CDR2 FQGNSA. The CDR3 is made up of 17 amino acids. V trimming: 1 base; J trimming: 4 bases; junction bases outside the gene matches: 10. CDR3 in DNA: TGTGCCAGCAGCTTAGGCACTAGCGGAGGGAGGGCAGATACGCAGTATTTT. The encoded protein is CASSLGTSGGRADTQYF.

CDR3 loop: CASSDRGGGDEQFF. CDR3 nucleotides: TGTGCCAGCAGTGACCGGGGAGGGGGCGATGAGCAGTTCTTC. The rearrangement links TRBV6-4 to TRBJ2-1; D is possibly TRBD1 or TRBD2 (7 bases each). The CDR3 is 14 residues long. V was pared by 2 bases and J by 8 bases, with 13 bases between. The V gene's germline CDR1 is MRHNA and CDR2 SNTAGT.

As for this clone: Other nucleotide sequences in the sample specify the same CDR3. CDR3 in DNA: TGTGCCAGCAGTGGAACCGGGACTAGCATCTCCTACGAGCAGTACTTC. It yields the protein CASSGTGTSISYEQYF. The chain uses TRBV2 and TRBJ2-7; 9 nucleotides line up with TRBD2. The J segment lost 0 bases and the V segment lost 4 bases, leaving 7 bases of the junction unmatched. CDR1 and CDR2 from the germline V gene are SNHLY and FYNNEI. The CDR3 is 16 residues long. Supplemented by reference TRBV2 and TRBJ2-7, the full variable domain reads EPEVTQTPSHQVTQMGQEVILRCVPISNHLYFYWYRQILGQKVEFLVSFYNNEISEKSEIFDDQFSVERPDGSNFTLKIRSTKLEDSAMYFCASSGTGTSISYEQYFGPGTRLTVT.

The chain joins TRBV2 to TRBJ2-3; D unclear. There are 14 residues in the CDR3. V was clipped by 4 bases and J by 0 bases, with 8 bases between them. Germline-derived CDR1 and CDR2 are SNHLY and FYNNEI. CDR3: CASSGLLSTDTQYF. The CDR3, as DNA: TGTGCCAGCAGTGGGCTGCTAAGCACAGATACGCAGTATTTT.

V is TRBV28 and J is TRBJ2-1; 9 nucleotides align to TRBD1. The CDR3 length is 15 residues. CDR1 and CDR2 (germline): MDHEN, SYDVKM. The V gene end was trimmed by 2 bases and the J gene end by 8 bases; junction bases not matched to a gene: 7. DNA of the CDR3: TGTGCCAGCAGTTTAGGGACAGGGTTATTACATGAGCAGTTCTTC. Translated, it gives CASSLGTGLLHEQFF.

CDR3 bases: TGTGCCAGCACCCGGGAAGGGCCGACCCGTGGCTACAATGAGCAGTTCTTC. It is translated as CASTREGPTRGYNEQFF. The chain employs TRBV27 and TRBJ2-1; perhaps TRBD2 as D (5 bases). V was pared by 7 bases and J by 3 bases, with 22 bases between. The CDR3 length is 17 residues. Germline V CDR1 and CDR2: MNHEY, SMNVEV (reference sequence).

The chain recombines TRBV5-4 with TRBJ2-2; D may be TRBD2 (6 bases). Germline values: CDR1 SGHNT, CDR2 YYREEE (reference sequence). V was clipped by 4 bases and J by 0 bases, with 10 bases between them. The CDR3 is 15 residues long. The CDR3 here is CASSVQRANTGELFF. As DNA, the CDR3 is TGTGCCAGCAGCGTACAGCGGGCGAACACCGGGGAGCTGTTTTTT.

In its sample, this clone was seen many times. This chain connects TRBV10-3 to TRBJ1-2; the D gene is possibly TRBD1 (5 bases). The CDR3 totals 13 residues. The germline V gene encodes CDR1 ENHRY and CDR2 SYGVKD. V lost 5 bases and J lost 2, with 9 bases in between. The DNA of the CDR3 is TGTGCCATCAGTACACAGGAAAACTATGGCTACACCTTC. This sequence encodes CAISTQENYGYTF.

This clone has a handful of counts. The gene calls are TRBV2 and TRBJ2-7; D possibly corresponds to TRBD1 (5 bases). This CDR3 region has 12 residues. Germline lookup yields CDR1 SNHLY and CDR2 FYNNEI. V was pared by 6 bases and J by 3 bases, with 9 bases between. CDR3 nucleotide sequence: TGTGCCAGCAGAAGAGACAGCTACGAGCAGTACTTC. Encoded protein: CASRRDSYEQYF.

The genes are TRBV18 and TRBJ1-1, with TRBD1 as a possible D gene (5 bases). This CDR3 comprises 15 residues. V lost 6 bases to trimming and J lost 3 bases, with 17 bases between them. The germline CDR1 and CDR2 sequences are KGHSH and LQKENI. CDR3 protein: CASSFRLGDHTEAFF. In DNA, the CDR3 is TGTGCCAGCTCGTTTCGACTGGGGGACCACACTGAAGCTTTCTTT.

The rearrangement joins TRBV6-1 to TRBJ2-3; 10 positions agree with TRBD2. Germline V gene lookup returns CDR1 MNHNS and CDR2 SASEGT. This CDR3 has 15 residues. The junction had 6 bases not matched to a gene; V was cut back by 7 bases and J by 2 bases. CDR3 DNA: TGTGCCAGCAAGAGGACTAGCGGCCTCACAGATACGCAGTATTTT. Its protein product is CASKRTSGLTDTQYF.

The rearrangement links TRBV7-2 to TRBJ2-5; 8 bases agree with TRBD1. The V gene end was trimmed by 0 bases and the J gene end by 2 bases; junction bases not matched to a gene: 5. Per germline, CDR1 SGHTA and CDR2 FQGNSA. The CDR3 extends over 16 amino acids. The chain's CDR3 is CASSLAVGTGQETQYF. The CDR3 coding sequence is TGTGCCAGCAGCTTAGCCGTCGGGACAGGACAAGAGACCCAGTACTTC. The full variable domain, with the rest looked up from reference TRBV7-2 and TRBJ2-5, is GAGVSQSPSNKVTEKGKDVELRCDPISGHTALYWYRQSLGQGLEFLIYFQGNSAPDKSGLPSDRFSAERTGGSVSTLTIQRTQQEDSAVYLCASSLAVGTGQETQYFGPGTRLLVL.

This chain joins TRBV27 and TRBJ1-5, with D perhaps matching TRBD1 (5 bases). The CDR3 is made up of 16 amino acids. From germline, CDR1 is MNHEY and CDR2 SMNVEV (reference sequence). Trimming left V 5 bases short and J 5 bases short, with 19 bases between. CDR3 nucleotide sequence: TGTGCCAGCAGTCCAAAGGGGCCGGGATACGATCAGCCCCAGCATTTT. The encoded protein is CASSPKGPGYDQPQHF.

The V and J genes are TRBV6-5 and TRBJ2-2, with 7 bases fitting TRBD1. V was clipped by 6 bases and J by 3 bases; unmatched bases: 4. From germline, CDR1 is MNHEY and CDR2 SVGAGI. The length of the CDR3 is 14 residues. CDR3 coding DNA: TGTGCCAGCAGGAGGGGGCCGGACACCGGGGAGCTGTTTTTT. Translating gives CASRRGPDTGELFF.

This clone has just a few counts. The chain uses TRBV10-2 and TRBJ2-5; 7 nucleotides align to TRBD2. The CDR3 sequence is 14 residues long. J lost 2 bases, V lost 6 bases, and 6 bases had no gene match. CDR1 and CDR2 from the germline V gene are WSHSY and SAAADI. The CDR3: CASRQASGQETQYF. CDR3 DNA sequence: TGCGCCAGCAGGCAGGCTAGCGGTCAAGAGACCCAGTACTTC.

The J gene is TRBJ2-7, the V gene TRBV11-1; D remains ambiguous. Trimming stripped 1 base from V and 4 bases from J, with 14 bases between. The CDR3 is made up of 15 amino acids. Germline-derived CDR1 and CDR2 are SGHAT and FQDESV (reference sequence). CDR3 in amino acids: CASSLDGGIRYEQYF. CDR3 DNA sequence: TGTGCCAGCAGCTTAGATGGTGGGATTCGGTACGAGCAGTACTTC. The full variable domain, rest sourced from reference TRBV11-1 and TRBJ2-7, is EAEVAQSPRYKITEKSQAVAFWCDPISGHATLYWYRQILGQGPELLVQFQDESVVDDSQLPKDRFSAERLKGVDSTLKIQPAELGDSAMYLCASSLDGGIRYEQYFGPGTRLTVT.